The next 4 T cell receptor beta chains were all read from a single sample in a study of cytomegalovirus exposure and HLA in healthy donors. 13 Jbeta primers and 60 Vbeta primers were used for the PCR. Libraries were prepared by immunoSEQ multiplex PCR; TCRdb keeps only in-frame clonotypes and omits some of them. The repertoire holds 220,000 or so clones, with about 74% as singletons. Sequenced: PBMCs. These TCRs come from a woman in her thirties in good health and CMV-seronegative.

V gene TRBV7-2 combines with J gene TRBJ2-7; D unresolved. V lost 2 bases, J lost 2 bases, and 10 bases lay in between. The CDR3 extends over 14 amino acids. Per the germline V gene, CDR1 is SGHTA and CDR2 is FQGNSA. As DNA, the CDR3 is TGTGCCAGCAGCTTACAGCGAGGCGCCTACGAGCAGTACTTC. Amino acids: CASSLQRGAYEQYF. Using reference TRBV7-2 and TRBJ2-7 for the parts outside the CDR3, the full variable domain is GAGVSQSPSNKVTEKGKDVELRCDPISGHTALYWYRQSLGQGLEFLIYFQGNSAPDKSGLPSDRFSAERTGGSVSTLTIQRTQQEDSAVYLCASSLQRGAYEQYFGPGTRLTVT.

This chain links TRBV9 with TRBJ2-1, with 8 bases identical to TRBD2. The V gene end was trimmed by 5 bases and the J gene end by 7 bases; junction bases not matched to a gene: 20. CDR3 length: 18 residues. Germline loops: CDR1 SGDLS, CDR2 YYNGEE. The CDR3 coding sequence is TGTGCCAGCAGACCCACCAGAACAGCGGGAGTACGGTTGAATGAGCAGTTCTTC. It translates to CASRPTRTAGVRLNEQFF.

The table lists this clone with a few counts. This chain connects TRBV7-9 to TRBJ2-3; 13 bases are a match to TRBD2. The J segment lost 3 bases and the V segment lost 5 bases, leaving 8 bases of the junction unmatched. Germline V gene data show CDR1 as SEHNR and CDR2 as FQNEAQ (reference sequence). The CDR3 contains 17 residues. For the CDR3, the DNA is TGTGCCAGCAGCCCGGACGGACTAGCGGGAGTAACAGATACGCAGTATTTT. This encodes CASSPDGLAGVTDTQYF. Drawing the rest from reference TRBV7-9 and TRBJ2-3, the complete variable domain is DTGVSQNPRHKITKRGQNVTFRCDPISEHNRLYWYRQTLGQGPEFLTYFQNEAQLEKSRLLSDRFSAERPKGSFSTLEIQRTEQGDSAMYLCASSPDGLAGVTDTQYFGPGTRLTVL.

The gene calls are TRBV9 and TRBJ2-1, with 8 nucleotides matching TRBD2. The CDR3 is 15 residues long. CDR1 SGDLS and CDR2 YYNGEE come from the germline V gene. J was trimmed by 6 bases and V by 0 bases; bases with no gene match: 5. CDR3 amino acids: CASSVASGSVNEQFF. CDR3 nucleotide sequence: TGTGCCAGCAGCGTAGCCAGCGGGAGCGTCAATGAGCAGTTCTTC.